Shown below are 10 T cell receptor beta chains from a single sample sequenced in a study of T cells in Graves' hyperthyroidism and ophthalmopathy. There were TCR beta CDR3 regions amplified from RNA transcripts. The study used the HTBI primer set for a first-round RT-PCR of the TCR CDR3. MiXCR, applied by TCRdb to the multiplex PCR reads, yields one record per CDR3 protein. This sample has approximately 530,000 distinct CDR3 sequences, with over 15% found just once. The sample consisted of blood. All receptors come from a woman aged 18 to 35 with Graves' hyperthyroidism.

The V call is TRBV5-1, the J call TRBJ1-1; TRBD1 matches 8 bases. Germline-derived CDR1 and CDR2 are SGHRS and YFSETQ. Trimming at V came to 8 bases and at J to 3 bases, leaving 6 bases not matched to a gene. This CDR3 is 13 amino acids long. CDR3 region: CASQTGDDTEAFF. CDR3 DNA sequence: TGCGCCAGTCAGACAGGGGATGACACTGAAGCTTTCTTT.

This chain joins TRBV19 and TRBJ1-1; D may be TRBD1 (5 bases). The CDR3 runs 15 residues. The germline V gene has CDR1 LNHDA and CDR2 SQIVND (reference sequence). V was shortened by 5 bases and J by 3 bases, with 16 bases between the two germline ends. CDR3 amino acids: CASSQWDGRDTEAFF. DNA of the CDR3: TGTGCCAGTAGTCAGTGGGACGGGAGGGACACTGAAGCTTTCTTT.

There are many counts of this clonotype. The chain employs TRBV20-1 and TRBJ2-7; TRBD1 matches at 7 bases. V was clipped by 3 bases and J by 5 bases; unmatched bases: 10. This CDR3 region has 14 residues. Germline V gene lookup returns CDR1 DFQATT and CDR2 SNEGSKA (reference sequence). DNA of the CDR3: TGCAGTGCTAGGCCGTTAAGGGGGCGAAACGAGCAGTACTTC. Translating it yields CSARPLRGRNEQYF.

About this clonotype itself: A much larger clone differs from this one at a single base, so this may be a read error. This chain links TRBV5-6 with TRBJ1-2, with D possibly being TRBD1 (6 bases). This CDR3 contains 13 residues. The germline V gene has CDR1 SGHDT and CDR2 YYEEEE. V was pared by 2 bases and J by 3 bases, with 8 bases between. The CDR3 coding sequence is TGTGCCAGCAGCTTACCAGGGGACTATGGCTACACCTTC. Amino acid sequence: CASSLPGDYGYTF.

The chain combines TRBV5-4 with TRBJ1-4; 7 nucleotides agree with TRBD1. Losses at the gene ends were 4 bases for V and 6 bases for J; bases not matched to a gene: 9. The CDR3 has 15 amino acids. Germline V lookup: CDR1 SGHNT, CDR2 YYREEE (reference sequence). The CDR3 reads CASSLPGQSYEKLFF. For the CDR3, the DNA is TGTGCCAGCAGCCTACCGGGACAGTCTTATGAAAAACTGTTTTTT.

There are a few counts of this clonotype. J is TRBJ2-7 and V is TRBV19, with D possibly matching TRBD1 (7 bases). Germline loops: CDR1 LNHDA, CDR2 SQIVND (reference sequence). The CDR3 extends over 14 amino acids. V was shortened by 6 bases and J by 1 base, with 13 bases between the two germline ends. The CDR3 region is CASRRSGGSYEQYF. In DNA form, the CDR3 reads TGTGCCAGTAGGCGGTCAGGGGGGTCCTACGAGCAGTACTTC.

The V gene is TRBV3-1, the J gene TRBJ1-2; D gene uncertain. The CDR3 covers 11 residues. The germline CDR1 and CDR2 sequences are LGHDT and YNNKEL (reference sequence). With 2 bases removed from V and 8 bases from J, the gap between germline ends came to 6 bases. The CDR3 loop is CASSQNLGYTF. The CDR3 DNA sequence: TGTGCCAGCAGCCAAAATTTGGGCTACACCTTC.

This clonotype was observed at least ten times. The CDR3 DNA sequence: TGTGCCAGCAGTTACGTTCTAGCGGGGATCCAAGAGACCCAGTACTTC. This gives the protein CASSYVLAGIQETQYF. J is TRBJ2-5 and V is TRBV6-2 or TRBV6-3; 9 bases fit TRBD2. The CDR3 is 16 residues long. The trim removed 2 bases at V and 1 base at J, leaving 5 bases unmatched. Germline V gene data show CDR1 as MNHEY and CDR2 as SVGEGT.

Remarks on this clonotype: Being one base from a much bigger clone, this may be a read error. The CDR3 DNA reads as TGCAGCCTTACTACCGGGACAGTGAACACTGAAGCTTTCTTT. Translated: CSLTTGTVNTEAFF. The chain couples TRBV29-1 to TRBJ1-1; 7 bases align to TRBD1. V lost 8 bases and J lost 0; bases outside the gene matches: 9. This CDR3 comprises 14 residues. Germline V gives CDR1 SQVTM, CDR2 ANQGSEA.

This clonotype appeared many times. The chain uses TRBV13 and TRBJ2-1; 15 positions match TRBD2. In germline, CDR1 is PRHDT, CDR2 FYEKMQ (reference sequence). This CDR3 comprises 15 residues. V gave up 7 bases and J gave up 7 bases; unmatched junction bases: 5. The CDR3 coding sequence is TGTGCCAGCACCCGGGGACTAGCGGGAGGAAATGAGCAGTTCTTC. Amino acids: CASTRGLAGGNEQFF.